One and the same sample provided the 18 T cell receptor beta chains below, sequenced in a study of cytomegalovirus exposure and HLA in healthy donors. Method: immunoSEQ multiplex PCR; TCRdb's copy keeps in-frame clones and lacks some. Here the sample spans hundreds of thousands of clones, around 86% being singletons. Material for sequencing was PBMCs. These TCRs come from a young woman in good health and CMV-seropositive.

The V and J genes are TRBV2 and TRBJ1-1; tentatively, D is TRBD1 (5 bases). Trimming shortened V by 6 bases and J by 6 bases, and 17 bases separated the two germline ends. CDR3 length: 14 amino acids. Per germline, CDR1 SNHLY and CDR2 FYNNEI. CDR3 residues: CASSLIGEGAEAFF. In DNA form, the CDR3 reads TGTGCCAGCAGCCTAATAGGGGAAGGGGCTGAAGCTTTCTTT.

The J gene is TRBJ1-5, the V gene TRBV28, with 8 bases lining up with TRBD1. Per the germline V gene, CDR1 is MDHEN and CDR2 is SYDVKM. The CDR3 has 19 amino acids. V lost 6 bases, J lost 3 bases, and 19 bases stayed unmatched. The CDR3 loop reads CASRPYSQGGEYYNQPQHF. DNA for the CDR3: TGTGCCAGCAGGCCATACTCACAGGGGGGCGAGTACTACAATCAGCCCCAGCATTTT.

This chain connects TRBV7-2 to TRBJ1-2, with D possibly TRBD1 on 6 matching bases. Trimming pared 3 bases from V and 2 bases from J, leaving 10 bases between. CDR3 size: 14 residues. The germline CDR1 and CDR2 sequences are SGHTA and FQGNSA. The CDR3, as DNA: TGTGCCAGCAGCTTTGGACAGTACAACTATGGCTACACCTTC. Translation gives CASSFGQYNYGYTF.

The V gene is TRBV15, the J gene TRBJ1-1, with a possible D match to TRBD1 (5 bases). Germline V gene lookup returns CDR1 LNHNV and CDR2 YYDKDF (reference sequence). The germline V and J ends were trimmed by 8 bases and 5 bases, with 15 bases remaining between them. This CDR3 region has 13 residues. The CDR3 loop is CATYERGRTEAFF. The CDR3 bases are TGTGCCACCTACGAGCGGGGACGGACTGAAGCTTTCTTT.

The chain joins TRBV21-1 to TRBJ2-7; the table's D gene call, TRBD1, was not cross checked with the DNA. TRBV21-1 is noted as a pseudogene. CDR3 length: 17 amino acids. The CDR3 region has the DNA TGTGCCAGCAGCCCAGGCGCAAGGACAGGGGCACCCTACGAGCAGTACTTC. Translating gives CASSPGARTGAPYEQYF.

The CDR3 reads CASSQWAGGINEQYF. The CDR3 DNA reads TGTGCCAGCAGCCAATGGGCAGGGGGAATTAACGAGCAGTACTTC. The V and J genes are TRBV14 and TRBJ2-7, with TRBD1 identical over 7 bases. J lost 5 bases, V lost 2 bases, and 9 bases had no gene match. CDR3 length: 15 amino acids. CDR1 and CDR2 (germline): SGHDN, FVKESK.

V gene TRBV7-9 combines with J gene TRBJ2-7; D may be TRBD2 (6 bases). CDR1 and CDR2 (germline): SEHNR, FQNEAQ (reference sequence). Trimming took 2 bases from V and 3 from J, leaving 14 bases between them. The length of the CDR3 is 15 residues. Here the CDR3 DNA reads TGTGCCAGCAGCTTATCGGCGGAGGGTGTCTACGAGCAGTACTTC. This encodes CASSLSAEGVYEQYF.

The chain joins TRBV27 to TRBJ2-1, with 10 positions matching TRBD1. Losses at the gene ends were 1 base for V and 1 base for J; bases not matched to a gene: 16. Per germline, CDR1 MNHEY and CDR2 SMNVEV (reference sequence). The CDR3 spans 21 residues. The CDR3 loop is CASSLLPGQGEYIRSYNEQFF. CDR3 in DNA: TGTGCCAGCAGTTTATTGCCCGGACAGGGGGAGTATATTCGGTCCTACAATGAGCAGTTCTTC.

The V gene is TRBV28, the J gene TRBJ1-5; D perhaps matches TRBD1 (5 bases). The CDR3 extends over 16 amino acids. V lost 4 bases and J lost 0, with 13 bases in between. CDR1 is MDHEN, CDR2 SYDVKM, per germline. The CDR3 DNA reads as TGTGCCAGCAGTTACCCTAGCGGGGGTAGCAATCAGCCCCAGCATTTT. Amino acids: CASSYPSGGSNQPQHF.

This chain joins TRBV4-1 and TRBJ1-5; weak D call: TRBD1 (6 bases). The CDR3 length is 15 residues. Germline CDR1 and CDR2: MGHRA and YSYEKL. V was pared by 0 bases and J by 9 bases, with 15 bases between. For the CDR3, the DNA is TGCGCCAGCAGCCAAGATCAGGACAGCGGTTGGCCCCAGCATTTT. Translating it yields CASSQDQDSGWPQHF.

J is TRBJ2-7 and V is TRBV4-1, with 11 bases aligning to TRBD1. There are 16 residues in the CDR3. Germline V lookup: CDR1 MGHRA, CDR2 YSYEKL. The junction had 5 bases not matched to a gene; V was cut back by 2 bases and J by 2 bases. The CDR3 nucleotides are TGCGCCAGCAGCCAATTAATGGGACAGGGGGCCTACGAGCAGTACTTC. Translating gives CASSQLMGQGAYEQYF.

The chain joins TRBV29-1 to TRBJ2-5; possible D gene TRBD1, 6 bases. V lost 1 base, J lost 5 bases, and 11 bases lay in between. CDR3 length: 13 amino acids. Germline V gives CDR1 SQVTM, CDR2 ANQGSEA. The CDR3 DNA sequence: TGCAGCGTTGAAGTGGGGGCCGGGGAGACCCAGTACTTC. It codes for CSVEVGAGETQYF.

This sequence joins TRBV9 and TRBJ2-2; TRBD2 matches at 8 bases. J was trimmed by 5 bases and V by 0 bases; bases with no gene match: 6. Looked up from germline, CDR1 is SGDLS and CDR2 is YYNGEE. This CDR3 has 16 residues. The CDR3 sequence: CASSVAGGPYTGELFF. DNA of the CDR3: TGTGCCAGCAGCGTAGCGGGAGGGCCTTATACCGGGGAGCTGTTTTTT.

The chain carries TRBV27 and TRBJ2-7; TRBD2 aligns across 11 bases. Germline CDR1 reads MNHEY; CDR2 reads SMNVEV (reference sequence). V lost 6 bases to trimming and J lost 0 bases; unmatched junction nucleotides: 4. The CDR3 is made up of 15 amino acids. The CDR3 region is CASRITSGSSYEQYF. CDR3 coding DNA: TGTGCCAGCAGGATAACTAGCGGGAGCTCCTACGAGCAGTACTTC.

The chain combines TRBV29-1 with TRBJ2-3; 10 nucleotides match TRBD2. Unmatched junction bases numbered 9, after V lost 6 bases and J lost 6 bases. This CDR3 contains 14 residues. CDR1 is SQVTM, CDR2 ANQGSEA, per germline. The CDR3 sequence is CSVSTGTSDDTQYF. CDR3 in DNA: TGCAGCGTCTCAACCGGGACTAGCGACGATACGCAGTATTTT.

The rearrangement joins TRBV28 to TRBJ1-3; 7 bases match TRBD1. The trim removed 3 bases at V and 4 bases at J, leaving 0 bases unmatched. The CDR3 contains 13 residues. Germline CDR1 MDHEN, CDR2 SYDVKM. This CDR3 is CASSLGQGNTIYF. The CDR3 DNA is TGTGCCAGCAGTTTGGGACAGGGAAACACCATATATTTT.

The chain links TRBV9 to TRBJ2-6; TRBD1 agrees at 12 bases. Germline V gives CDR1 SGDLS, CDR2 YYNGEE. V was clipped by 0 bases and J by 2 bases; unmatched bases: 9. The CDR3 extends over 20 amino acids. The CDR3 DNA reads as TGTGCCAGCAGCGTAGTCGGTTGGGGACAGGGGGCCCCTGGGGCCAACGTCCTGACTTTC. It specifies CASSVVGWGQGAPGANVLTF.

The rearrangement links TRBV13 to TRBJ2-3; a weak D match, TRBD2 (5 bases). The germline V gene encodes CDR1 PRHDT and CDR2 FYEKMQ (reference sequence). Trimming pared 5 bases from V and 2 bases from J, leaving 14 bases between. The CDR3 runs 15 residues. CDR3 coding DNA: TGTGCCAGCAGCCCCCGGGGTACCAACACAGATACGCAGTATTTT. It specifies CASSPRGTNTDTQYF. Based on the CDR3 plus reference TRBV13 and TRBJ2-3, the full variable domain is AAGVIQSPRHLIKEKRETATLKCYPIPRHDTVYWYQQGPGQDPQFLISFYEKMQSDKGSIPDRFSAQQFSDYHSELNMSSLELGDSALYFCASSPRGTNTDTQYFGPGTRLTVL.